One and the same sample provided the 8 T cell receptor beta chains below, sequenced in a study of T cell responses to AZD1222 COVID-19 vaccine. Measured with immunoSEQ multiplex PCR; TCRdb has only the in-frame clones, and not every one. This table has 95,000 or so clones, 85% to 90% appearing once. The starting material was peripheral blood, obtained on day 0 of AZD1222 vaccination. The receptors derive from an adult in good health.

The rearrangement uses TRBV13 and TRBJ2-5; unclear D gene. The V end lost 1 base, the J end lost 4 bases, and 10 bases lay between the germline ends. The CDR3 has 14 amino acids. Per the germline V gene, CDR1 is PRHDT and CDR2 is FYEKMQ (reference sequence). CDR3: CASSLAGIVETQYF. CDR3 coding DNA: TGTGCCAGCAGCTTAGCCGGTATAGTAGAGACCCAGTACTTC.

This clone was detected only a few times. The chain uses TRBV27 and TRBJ1-2, with D possibly matching TRBD1 (5 bases). CDR3 length: 13 residues. Germline V lookup: CDR1 MNHEY, CDR2 SMNVEV (reference sequence). Deletions cut 3 bases from V and 8 bases from J, with 13 bases between. The DNA for the CDR3 is TGTGCCAGCAGTTTCGGGGGAGGATGGGGCTACACCTTC. It is translated as CASSFGGGWGYTF.

The rearrangement uses TRBV19 and TRBJ1-5; a possible D gene is TRBD1 (5 bases). This CDR3 is 13 amino acids long. Germline CDR1 is LNHDA and CDR2 is SQIVND (reference sequence). Trimming removed 6 bases at V and 4 bases at J, with 10 bases between. The CDR3 DNA follows: TGTGCCAGTAGCTGGGGCCGGAATCAGCCCCAGCATTTT. It translates to CASSWGRNQPQHF.

The chain joins TRBV7-2 to TRBJ2-1, with D unclear. V dropped 1 base and J dropped 5 bases, with 24 bases sitting between them. Germline lookup yields CDR1 SGHTA and CDR2 FQGNSA. CDR3 length: 19 amino acids. CDR3 sequence reads: CASSLELQIHQALDNEQFF. CDR3 nucleotides: TGTGCCAGCAGCTTAGAGCTACAGATTCACCAGGCATTAGACAATGAGCAGTTCTTC.

The chain employs TRBV14 and TRBJ1-1; TRBD1 is a possible D gene (5 bases). CDR1 is SGHDN and CDR2 is FVKESK in the germline V gene. V gave up 4 bases and J gave up 1 base, with 13 bases separating them. This CDR3 spans 15 amino acids. In DNA form, the CDR3 reads TGTGCCAGCAGCCCCATACCTCAGGGGAACACTGAAGCTTTCTTT. It is translated as CASSPIPQGNTEAFF.

This chain connects TRBV29-1 to TRBJ1-1; 7 bases are shared with TRBD1. Per the germline V gene, CDR1 is SQVTM and CDR2 is ANQGSEA. Trimming cost V 7 bases and J 2 bases; bases outside gene matches: 7. The CDR3 has 13 residues. The DNA of the CDR3 is TGCAGCGCCTTGGGACAGACCAACACTGAAGCTTTCTTT. It translates to CSALGQTNTEAFF.

J is TRBJ2-1 and V is TRBV29-1, with 11 positions matching TRBD2. The trim removed 4 bases at V and 0 bases at J, leaving 14 bases unmatched. Germline V gene lookup returns CDR1 SQVTM and CDR2 ANQGSEA. This CDR3 contains 19 residues. In nucleotides, the CDR3 is TGCAGCGTTGTGGACTGGTCTAGCGGGGGGTCCAGCTCCTACAATGAGCAGTTCTTC. Translating it yields CSVVDWSSGGSSSYNEQFF.

The sample holds one count of this clone. The V call is TRBV7-2, the J call TRBJ1-2; D not resolved. The CDR3 spans 13 residues. V was clipped by 1 base and J by 3 bases, with 6 bases between them. Germline values: CDR1 SGHTA, CDR2 FQGNSA. CDR3 nucleotides: TGTGCCAGCAGCTTAGGTCTTCACTATGGCTACACCTTC. This translates into CASSLGLHYGYTF.